This T cell receptor beta chain is from a study of cytomegalovirus exposure and HLA in healthy donors. Study-wide results and caveats: It was 150 to 200 TCR beta chains that were listed as cytomegalovirus-associated. In a later analysis, compared with equally common non-associated chains, HLA-associated beta chains were more expanded.

Worth noting for this clone: Its antigen is undetermined.

PCR involved 60 Vbeta and 13 Jbeta primers. The repertoire was sequenced with immunoSEQ multiplex PCR; TCRdb's copy has only in-frame clones and lacks some. The data contain about 130,000 clones, roughly 79% of them singletons. Germline CDR1 and CDR2: ENHRY and SYGVKD. The CDR3 loop spans 14 amino acids. After removal of 6 bases from V and 5 bases from J, the junction contained 4 bases not matched to a gene. The receptor was derived from a woman aged 40 to 55 in good health and CMV-seronegative. Sequences were obtained from PBMCs. The chain uses TRBV10-3 and TRBJ2-2; 9 nucleotides line up with TRBD1. The CDR3 spells CAIRTGGNTGELFF. CDR3 sequence (DNA): TGTGCCATCAGGACAGGGGGGAATACCGGGGAGCTGTTTTTT.